The source of this TCR beta chain is a study of blood T cell repertoires in COVID-19. Turning to the study itself: From the United States, Italy and Spain came samples of acute and convalescent COVID-19. Nucleic acid was either cDNA or gDNA, and it came from T cells, B-cell-depleted T cells, or PBMCs.

In the original analysis: Reference gene primer amplification yielded estimated nucleated cell counts. Method: immunoSEQ multiplex PCR; TCRdb's copy keeps in-frame clones and lacks some. V and J calls and clone size come straight from that table; D and trimming were deduced from the DNA. Among about 250,000 clones listed, 80% to 85% were seen once. CDR1 is MNHEY and CDR2 is SMNVEV in the germline V gene (reference sequence). There are 14 residues in the CDR3. Trimming removed 5 bases at V and 2 bases at J, with 9 bases between. Sequencing input: peripheral blood. The chain is built from TRBV27 and TRBJ2-2; D might be TRBD1 (6 bases). The clonotype was recovered from a man between 50 and 59 years old with active or convalescent COVID-19. The CDR3 DNA sequence: TGTGCCAGCAGTACAGGGTTTAACACCGGGGAGCTGTTTTTT. Translated: CASSTGFNTGELFF.